Listed here is a single T cell receptor (beta chain). The target antigen is unknown. This sample is part of a study of cytomegalovirus exposure and HLA in healthy donors. The overall study: A data release that came early held some 79 million unique TCRs from HLA-typed donors. Points from the study as a whole: Cytomegalovirus-associated status was assigned to some 180 TCR beta chains. An analysis done earlier found most TCR beta V segments productive about 87% or about 30% of the time.

Healthy bone marrow donors formed the donor group. PCR was performed using 60 Vbeta and 13 Jbeta primers. Sequenced by immunoSEQ multiplex PCR; TCRdb stores in-frame clones only, minus some. The sample consists of hundreds of thousands of clones, 60% to 80% of them appearing once. This CDR3 is 15 amino acids long. Germline V gives CDR1 SGHVS, CDR2 FQNEAQ. The trim removed 6 bases at V and 2 bases at J, leaving 4 bases unmatched. The sample taken for sequencing was PBMCs. The J gene is TRBJ2-3, the V gene TRBV7-8; 11 nucleotides line up with TRBD2. This clonotype was sampled from a male donor in good health and CMV-seronegative. The DNA for the CDR3 is TGTGCCAGCAGAACGGGACTAGCGGTCACAGATACGCAGTATTTT. Translation gives CASRTGLAVTDTQYF.